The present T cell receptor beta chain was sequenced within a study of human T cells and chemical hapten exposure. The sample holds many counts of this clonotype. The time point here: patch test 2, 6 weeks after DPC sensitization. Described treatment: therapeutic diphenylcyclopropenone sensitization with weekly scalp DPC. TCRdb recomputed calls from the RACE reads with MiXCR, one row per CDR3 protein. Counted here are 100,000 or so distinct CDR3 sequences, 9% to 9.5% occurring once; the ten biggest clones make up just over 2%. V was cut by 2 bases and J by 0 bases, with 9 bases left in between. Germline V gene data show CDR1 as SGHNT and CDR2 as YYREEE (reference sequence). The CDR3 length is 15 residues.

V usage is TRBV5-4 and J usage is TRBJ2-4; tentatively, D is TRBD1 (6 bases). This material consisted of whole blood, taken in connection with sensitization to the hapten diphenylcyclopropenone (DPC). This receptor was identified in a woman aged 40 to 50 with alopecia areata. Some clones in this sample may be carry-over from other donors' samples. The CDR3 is CASSFGGEAKNIQYF. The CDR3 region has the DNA TGTGCCAGCAGCTTTGGGGGCGAAGCCAAAAACATTCAGTACTTC. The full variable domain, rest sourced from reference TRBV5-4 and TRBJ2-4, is ETGVTQSPTHLIKTRGQQVTLRCSSQSGHNTVSWYQQALGQGPQFIFQYYREEENGRGNFPPRFSGLQFPNYSSELNVNALELDDSALYLCASSFGGEAKNIQYFGAGTRLSVL.